This T cell receptor (beta chain) emerged from a study of blood T cell repertoires in COVID-19. CDR3 length: 12 residues. V lost 5 bases, J lost 7 bases, and 11 bases lay in between. Only in-frame clones appear in the TCRdb table, and some are missing; sequencing was by immunoSEQ multiplex PCR. The data show around 120,000 clones, with approximately 84% seen just once and about 8% held by the top ten. The sequencing input was peripheral blood. The sequence was obtained from a man aged 70 or older with active or convalescent COVID-19. The rearrangement joins TRBV12-3 or TRBV12-4 to TRBJ1-2; no firm D call. CDR3 DNA: TGTGCCAGCAGTAACCAGTGGGCTGGCTACACCTTC. It yields the protein CASSNQWAGYTF.